The 18 T cell receptor beta chains in this list originate from one sample, sequenced in a study of tissue T cells after allogeneic stem cell transplantation. TCRdb's table, derived via immunoSEQ multiplex PCR, lists solely in-frame clones and lacks some. Among under 8,500 clones listed, approximately 50% were seen once. Indicated time point: mouse harvest day 7 after allogeneic transplant. Each mouse received 10^7 T-cell-depleted marrow cells plus 10^6 splenic CD5+ T cells by tail vein. Sequenced sample: gut tissue. The receptors originated from a female BALB/c mouse given C57BL/6 T cells with graft-versus-host disease after an allogeneic hematopoietic cell transplant.

A note on this clone: Mouse gene names apply. The read falls 1 residue short of the CDR3 end, and the missing part is taken from the germline J gene. This chain links TRBV26 with TRBJ1-2; 8 bases match TRBD1. The V and J ends lost 3 bases and 2 bases, in that order; junction bases with no gene match: 2. Germline lookup yields CDR1 KGHPV and CDR2 FQNQEV (reference sequence). The CDR3 sequence is 14 residues long. Partial CDR3 DNA: TGTGCCAGCAGTCTCTGGACAGGGAACTCCGACTACACC. The encoded protein is CASSLWTGNSDYT. The whole CDR3 sequence reads CASSLWTGNSDYTF. The variable domain in full, with the rest retrieved from reference TRBV26 and TRBJ1-2, is NSKVIQTPRYLVKGQGQKAKMRCIPEKGHPVVFWYQQNKNNEFKFLINFQNQEVLQQIDMTEKRFSAECPSNSPCSLEIQSSEAGDSALYLCASSLWTGNSDYTFGSGTRLLVI.

In its sample, this clone was seen a few times. The gene names given are mouse names. Other DNA sequences from this sample encode an identical CDR3 as well. CDR3 protein: CASSLGGGVGNTLYF. The CDR3 bases that were read are TGTGCCAGCAGTTTGGGAGGGGGCGTTGGAAATACGCTCTAT. This chain links TRBV15 with TRBJ1-3; 7 bases map to TRBD1. Read sequence stops 1 residue before the CDR3 end, and the germline J gene provides the missing end. V trimming: 3 bases; J trimming: 3 bases; junction bases outside the gene matches: 5. CDR1 SGHND and CDR2 FRSKSL come from the germline V gene. The CDR3 spans 15 residues.

A word on this clone: The gene names here belong to mouse. The CDR3 end falls 1 residue outside the read, so it is completed with the germline J gene. V is TRBV16 and J is TRBJ2-7; TRBD2 aligns across 7 bases. CDR3 length: 14 residues. Germline CDR1 is SGHSA and CDR2 is FRNQAP. V lost 5 bases, J lost 3 bases, and 7 bases stayed unmatched. The CDR3 bases that were read are TGTGCAAGCAGCGTATACTGGGGATTCTATGAACAGTAC. This sequence encodes CASSVYWGFYEQY. The entire CDR3 protein is CASSVYWGFYEQYF.

Remarks on this clone: Mouse names are used for the genes. The CDR3 end falls 1 residue outside the read, so it is completed with the germline J gene. The chain couples TRBV26 to TRBJ1-4; D uncertain. The CDR3 runs to 13 residues. Germline CDR1 KGHPV, CDR2 FQNQEV (reference sequence). Between the trimmed V and J ends, which lost 4 bases and 0 bases, there was a span of 3 bases. The CDR3 here is CASSPVSNERLFF. The CDR3 bases that were read are TGTGCCAGCAGTCCTGTTTCCAACGAAAGATTATTT.

Comment on this clone: The gene names given are mouse names. Read sequence stops 1 residue before the CDR3 end, and the germline J gene provides the missing end. This chain uses TRBV12-2 with TRBJ2-7; 12 bases are a match to TRBD2. This CDR3 is 14 amino acids long. Per germline, CDR1 SGHLS and CDR2 HYDKME. V dropped 0 bases and J dropped 5; count of bases not matched to a gene: 1. The chain's CDR3 is CASSLDWGGDEQYF. Incomplete CDR3 DNA: TGTGCCAGCTCTCTCGACTGGGGGGGCGATGAACAGTAC.

On this clone itself: Gene names follow the mouse nomenclature. Read data end 1 residue before the CDR3 end; the end is taken from the germline J gene. The chain couples TRBV26 to TRBJ1-6, with a tentative D call TRBD1 (6 bases). TRBJ1-6 has ORF status, its function being uncertain. This CDR3 has 13 amino acids. V was clipped by 4 bases and J by 9 bases, with 10 bases between them. CDR1 is KGHPV and CDR2 is FQNQEV in the germline V gene (reference sequence). CDR3 bases read: TGTGCCAGCAGTCCGGGGGGGGCTTCGCCCCTCTAC. Amino acid sequence: CASSPGGASPLY. The entire CDR3 reads CASSPGGASPLYF.

For this clone: The listed genes are named as in mouse. The CDR3 end falls 1 residue outside the read, so it is completed with the germline J gene. The chain recombines TRBV26 with TRBJ2-4; 11 positions match TRBD2. Germline loops: CDR1 KGHPV, CDR2 FQNQEV (reference sequence). The CDR3 covers 16 residues. J was trimmed by 0 bases and V by 4 bases; bases with no gene match: 3. The sequenced CDR3 bases are TGTGCCAGCAGTCAGGGACTGGGGGCTAGTCAAAACACCTTGTAC. Protein product: CASSQGLGASQNTLY. In full, the CDR3 is CASSQGLGASQNTLYF.

Regarding this clone: The genes are named according to mouse. The read falls 1 residue short of the CDR3 end, and the missing part is taken from the germline J gene. The rearrangement uses TRBV20 and TRBJ2-4; D perhaps matches TRBD2 (5 bases). V was shortened by 0 bases and J by 0 bases, with 7 bases between the two germline ends. The CDR3 runs 14 residues. The germline gives CDR1 GFQATS, CDR2 STVNSAI. CDR3 sequence reads: CGARDWGSQNTLYF. The CDR3 DNA, read in part, is TGTGGTGCTAGGGATTGGGGTAGTCAAAACACCTTGTAC.

Details on this clone: Gene labels here are mouse ones. The read comes to an end 1 residue before the CDR3 does, leaving the germline J gene to fill in the end. V gene TRBV4 combines with J gene TRBJ2-2; D remains unclear. V was cut by 3 bases and J by 5 bases, with 4 bases left in between. The CDR3 covers 12 residues. From germline, CDR1 is LGHDT and CDR2 YNNKQL (reference sequence). CDR3 sequence reads: CASSYGTGQLYF. The sequenced part of the CDR3 DNA is TGTGCCAGCAGCTACGGGACCGGGCAGCTCTAC.

In the case of this clone: Gene labels here are mouse ones. The CDR3 end is not reached by the read, which stops 1 residue before it; the germline J gene fills it in. V is TRBV1 and J is TRBJ2-1, with D perhaps matching TRBD1 (5 bases). V lost 0 bases and J 6 bases, leaving 9 bases between the germline ends. The CDR3 contains 14 residues. CDR1 is NSQYPW, CDR2 LRSPGD, per germline (reference sequence). The CDR3 loop is CTCSADLRVAEQFF. The CDR3 bases that were read are TGCACCTGCAGTGCAGATCTCAGGGTTGCTGAGCAGTTC.

Of note for this clone: Gene names and germline refer to mouse. The read stops 1 residue short of the end of the CDR3; the missing end is completed from the germline J gene. This rearrangement joins TRBV26 to TRBJ2-5, with D tentatively TRBD1 (5 bases). Trimming removed 3 bases from V and 6 bases from J, with 10 bases in between. The germline gives CDR1 KGHPV, CDR2 FQNQEV (reference sequence). This CDR3 is 13 amino acids long. The CDR3 here is CASSLTGGDTQYF. The covered CDR3 bases are TGTGCCAGCAGTCTAACAGGAGGGGACACCCAGTAC. The whole variable domain, filled in from reference TRBV26 and TRBJ2-5, reads NSKVIQTPRYLVKGQGQKAKMRCIPEKGHPVVFWYQQNKNNEFKFLINFQNQEVLQQIDMTEKRFSAECPSNSPCSLEIQSSEAGDSALYLCASSLTGGDTQYFGPGTRLLVL.

As for this clone: Mouse names are used for the genes. The read falls 1 residue short of the CDR3 end, and the missing part is taken from the germline J gene. The chain carries TRBV12-1 and TRBJ2-1, with 8 bases fitting TRBD2. CDR3 size: 15 residues. Germline loops: CDR1 SGHSN, CDR2 HYEKVE. V dropped 0 bases and J dropped 7; count of bases not matched to a gene: 7. The CDR3 DNA, read in part, is TGTGCCAGCTCTCTCTCTGGGGGGCGCTGGGCTGAGCAGTTC. This encodes CASSLSGGRWAEQF. The full CDR3 protein is CASSLSGGRWAEQFF.

This clone was detected only once. Each gene name is a mouse one. The CDR3 end is not reached by the read, which stops 1 residue before it; the germline J gene fills it in. This rearrangement joins TRBV3 to TRBJ2-4; no reliable D call. CDR1 and CDR2 from the germline V gene are SNHLY and FYNGKV (reference sequence). V shed 5 bases and J shed 2 bases, with 8 bases lying between them. The CDR3 length is 13 residues. CDR3 loop: CASSHRFQNTLYF. CDR3 bases read: TGTGCCAGCAGCCACAGATTTCAAAACACCTTGTAC. The whole variable domain, filled in from reference TRBV3 and TRBJ2-4, reads GPKVLQIPSHQIIDMGQMVTLNCDPVSNHLYFYWYKQILGQQMEFLVNFYNGKVMEKSKLFKDQFSVERPDGSYFTLKIQPTALEDSAVYFCASSHRFQNTLYFGAGTRLSVL.

About this clone: The gene symbols are mouse symbols. Here the CDR3 reads CASPGTGGQDTQYF. The DNA read from the CDR3 is TGTGCCAGCCCCGGGACTGGGGGGCAGGACACCCAGTAC. The chain employs TRBV4 and TRBJ2-5; 12 bases are shared with TRBD2. Sequencing ends 1 residue short of the CDR3 end; the germline J gene provides the rest. V was pared by 8 bases and J by 6 bases, with 6 bases of the junction left unmatched. CDR3 length: 14 amino acids. CDR1 and CDR2 from the germline V gene are LGHDT and YNNKQL (reference sequence).

In its sample, this clone is medium-sized (0.01 to 0.1%). Gene names denote mouse genes. The sequenced part of the CDR3 DNA is TGTGCCAGCAGTAACCCGGGACAGAACTATGCTGAGCAGTTC. Translation gives CASSNPGQNYAEQF. The full CDR3 is CASSNPGQNYAEQFF. The J gene is TRBJ2-1, the V gene TRBV19; 7 bases are shared with TRBD1. The read is 1 residue too short to cover the CDR3 end, so that end is filled in from the germline J gene. CDR1 is FNHDT and CDR2 is SITEND in the germline V gene (reference sequence). Unmatched junction bases numbered 4, after V lost 3 bases and J lost 1 base. CDR3 size: 15 residues.

This clone was picked up a small number of times. Any gene name here is a mouse gene name. The CDR3 end is not reached by the read, which stops 1 residue before it; the germline J gene fills it in. The rearrangement links TRBV13-2 to TRBJ2-5; no clear D gene. Germline V gives CDR1 NNHNN, CDR2 SYGAGS (reference sequence). This CDR3 region has 14 residues. The V and J ends lost 2 bases and 3 bases respectively, with 10 bases between them. The sequenced part of the CDR3 DNA is TGTGCCAGCGGTGACCTTCGGGGACAAGACACCCAGTAC. Translating it yields CASGDLRGQDTQY. Given in full, the CDR3 is CASGDLRGQDTQYF.

Comments on this clone: The germline and genes are mouse ones. The CDR3 is cut off 1 residue early in the read; its end comes from the germline J gene. This chain uses TRBV3 with TRBJ1-5, with TRBD1 identical over 9 bases. The CDR3 covers 14 residues. Per the germline V gene, CDR1 is SNHLY and CDR2 is FYNGKV (reference sequence). V was pared by 5 bases and J by 4 bases, with 3 bases of the junction left unmatched. This chain's CDR3 is CASSRDRANQAPLF. The sequenced part of the CDR3 DNA is TGTGCCAGCAGCCGGGACAGGGCAAACCAGGCTCCGCTT.

A word on this clone: Genes and germline come from the mouse. Coverage ceases 1 residue before the CDR3 finishes, and the germline J gene fills in the end. The rearrangement uses TRBV23 and TRBJ1-5. The CDR3 has 13 amino acids. The germline CDR1 and CDR2 sequences are KGHTA and FQNQQP. CDR3 DNA (partial): TGCTCCAGCAGTCATGGGCGCAACCAGGCTCCGCTT. This gives the protein CSSSHGRNQAPL. The entire CDR3 protein is CSSSHGRNQAPLF.